The rows below give T cell receptor beta chains drawn from one sample of a study of cytomegalovirus exposure and HLA in healthy donors. Method: immunoSEQ multiplex PCR; TCRdb's copy keeps in-frame clones and lacks some. The sample holds hundreds of thousands of clones, 76% seen once. Sequenced: PBMCs. These receptors came from a man aged 18 to 29 in good health and CMV-seronegative. Each CDR3 is given without its conserved first and last residue. Each record gives: V gene, J gene, CDR3 protein.

V gene: TRBV29-1
J gene: TRBJ2-2
CDR3 protein: SVNDRGLNTGELF

V gene: TRBV7-6
J gene: TRBJ2-5
CDR3 protein: ASSLRSSSYGGETQY

V gene: TRBV6-5
J gene: TRBJ1-2
CDR3 protein: ASSEHRGYGYT

V gene: TRBV25-1
J gene: TRBJ2-7
CDR3 protein: ASSEPGAYEQY

V gene: TRBV5-1
J gene: TRBJ2-1
CDR3 protein: ASSFYLTSGSYNEQF

V gene: TRBV30
J gene: TRBJ1-2
CDR3 protein: ACTGQHYT

V gene: TRBV2
J gene: TRBJ2-7
CDR3 protein: ASNGDRGVEQY

V gene: TRBV25-1
J gene: TRBJ2-5
CDR3 protein: ASSEGGVMGETQY

V gene: TRBV5-1
J gene: TRBJ2-1
CDR3 protein: ASSFGTSGRASYNEQF

V gene: TRBV18
J gene: TRBJ2-7
CDR3 protein: ASSPPVIAGEGEQY

V gene: TRBV5-4
J gene: TRBJ1-1
CDR3 protein: ASSLTGVNTEAF

V gene: TRBV7-2
J gene: TRBJ2-7
CDR3 protein: ASSLYTQGAREQY

V gene: TRBV6-1
J gene: TRBJ1-5
CDR3 protein: ASSDSEREPQH

V gene: TRBV19
J gene: TRBJ1-1
CDR3 protein: ASDTGNTEAF

V gene: TRBV6-6
J gene: TRBJ2-3
CDR3 protein: ASKKSGGPTTDTQY

V gene: TRBV6-4
J gene: TRBJ2-1
CDR3 protein: ASSTDRGVYNEQF

V gene: TRBV11-1
J gene: TRBJ2-6
CDR3 protein: ASSPRTEYRPGANVLT

V gene: TRBV7-9
J gene: TRBJ2-2
CDR3 protein: ASSTRQGPNTGELF

V gene: TRBV2
J gene: TRBJ2-5
CDR3 protein: ASKGTGWAQY

V gene: TRBV11-3
J gene: TRBJ1-1
CDR3 protein: ASSPRAGGENTEAF